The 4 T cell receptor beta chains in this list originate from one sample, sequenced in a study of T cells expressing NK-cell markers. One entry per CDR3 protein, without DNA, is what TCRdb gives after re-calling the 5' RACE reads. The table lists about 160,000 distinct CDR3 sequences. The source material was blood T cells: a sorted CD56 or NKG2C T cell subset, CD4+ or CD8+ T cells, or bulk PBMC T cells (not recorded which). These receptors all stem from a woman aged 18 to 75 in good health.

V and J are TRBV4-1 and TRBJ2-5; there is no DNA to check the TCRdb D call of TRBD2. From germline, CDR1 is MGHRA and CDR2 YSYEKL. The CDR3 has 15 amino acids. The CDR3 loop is CASSQEASFQETQYF.

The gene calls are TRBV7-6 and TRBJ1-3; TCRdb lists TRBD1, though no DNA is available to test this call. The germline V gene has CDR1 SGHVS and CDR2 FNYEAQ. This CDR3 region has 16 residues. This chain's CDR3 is CASSLGGASSGNTIYF. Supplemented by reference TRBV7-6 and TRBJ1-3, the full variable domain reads GAGVSQSPRYKVTKRGQDVALRCDPISGHVSLYWYRQALGQGPEFLTYFNYEAQQDKSGLPNDRFSAERPEGSISTLTIQRTEQRDSAMYRCASSLGGASSGNTIYFGEGSWLTVV.

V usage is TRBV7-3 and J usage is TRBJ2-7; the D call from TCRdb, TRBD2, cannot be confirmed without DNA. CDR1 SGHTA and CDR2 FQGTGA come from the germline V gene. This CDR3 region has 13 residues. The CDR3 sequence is CASSLTREGEQYF.

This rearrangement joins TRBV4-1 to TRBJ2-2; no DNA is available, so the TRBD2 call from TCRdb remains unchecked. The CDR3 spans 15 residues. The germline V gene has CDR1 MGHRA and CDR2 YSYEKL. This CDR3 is CASSQGGVDTGELFF.